A selection of T cell receptor beta chains follows, all from one sample in a study of blood T cell repertoires in COVID-19. Only in-frame clones appear in the TCRdb table, and some are missing; sequencing was by immunoSEQ multiplex PCR. The profile shows 130,000 to 150,000 clones, 88% of them singletons. Source material: peripheral blood. These receptors originate from a human donor in a cohort sampled during active COVID-19. Each CDR3 is given with its conserved first and last residue. A D gene is named only where the DNA matches it firmly. Only part of the rows carry a size: once, few, many, or a class if the clone is expanded.

>TRBJ2-1|TRBD2|TRBV7-6|NA
TGTGCCAGCAGCTTAGAGAGGACTAGCGGGGGGTACAATGAGCAGTTCTTC
CASSLERTSGGYNEQFF
>TRBJ2-7|TRBD2|TRBV2|NA
TGTGCCAGCAGTGTCCGGGGGGCCTACGAGCAGTACTTC
CASSVRGAYEQYF
>TRBJ2-7|NA|TRBV25-1|NA
TGTGCCAGCAGTGACCCGGCAGGGGAGTACTACGAGCAGTACTTC
CASSDPAGEYYEQYF
>TRBJ1-2|TRBD1|TRBV28|NA
TGTGCCAGCAGAGGGACAGGGGACTATGGCTACACCTTC
CASRGTGDYGYTF
>TRBJ2-7|NA|TRBV10-3|once
TGTGCCATCAATCACAGGGATGGATACGAGCAGTACTTC
CAINHRDGYEQYF
>TRBJ2-3|TRBD2|TRBV28|NA
TGTGCCAGCAGTTCGGGACTAGCGGGAGGGCCACGGCAGTATTTT
CASSSGLAGGPRQYF
>TRBJ2-5|TRBD1|TRBV7-3|NA
TGTGCCAGCAGCTTAACTGGACAGGACCAAGAGACCCAGTACTTC
CASSLTGQDQETQYF
>TRBJ1-6|NA|TRBV7-9|NA
TGTGCCAGCAGCTTAATATCTAGGCGTTCACCCCTCCACTTT
CASSLISRRSPLHF
>TRBJ1-1|TRBD1|TRBV6-5|NA
TGTGCCAGCATCAGACAGGGGGCGAACACTGAAGCTTTCTTT
CASIRQGANTEAFF
>TRBJ2-1|NA|TRBV15|NA
TGTGCCACCACCGTCCAGGTGAGCTCCTACAATGAGCAGTTCTTC
CATTVQVSSYNEQFF
>TRBJ1-5|NA|TRBV28|NA
TGTGCCAGCAGTTTCCCGGATCAGCCCCAGCATTTT
CASSFPDQPQHF
>TRBJ1-4|NA|TRBV19|once
TGTGCCAGTATGTCGGAACTGTTTTTT
CASMSELFF
>TRBJ2-7|TRBD2|TRBV9|NA
TGTGCCAGCAGCCCCACTAGCGGGAATTATAACGAGCAGTACTTC
CASSPTSGNYNEQYF
>TRBJ1-2|TRBD1|TRBV30|NA
TGTGCCTGGAGTGTTACAGGGGGCTATGGCTACACCTTC
CAWSVTGGYGYTF
>TRBJ2-3|TRBD2|TRBV4-3|NA
TGCGCCAGCAGCCAGATCGGACTAGCGGGAGGGTCAGATACGCAGTATTTT
CASSQIGLAGGSDTQYF
>TRBJ2-7|NA|TRBV21-1|NA
TGTGCCAGCATGGGACAGGGAAAACCCCGCTCCTACGAGCAGTACTTC
CASMGQGKPRSYEQYF
>TRBJ2-1|TRBD2|TRBV30|NA
TGTGCCTGGAGCAGGACTAGCGGGAGTACCTACTCCTACAATGAGCAGTTCTTC
CAWSRTSGSTYSYNEQFF
>TRBJ1-2|TRBD1|TRBV28|NA
TGTGCCAGCACCATTGACAGGGGCTATGGCTACACCTTC
CASTIDRGYGYTF
>TRBJ1-1|NA|TRBV18|NA
TGTGCCAGCTCACCGGGACATGGCGCTGAAGCTTTCTTT
CASSPGHGAEAFF
>TRBJ2-7|NA|TRBV6-2/TRBV6-3|NA
TGTGCCAGCAGTTACGGAGAGGTGCCCTACGAGCAGTACTTC
CASSYGEVPYEQYF
>TRBJ1-5|NA|TRBV12-3/TRBV12-4|NA
TGTGCCAGCAGCGAATCCAGGGGTCAGCCCCAGCATTTT
CASSESRGQPQHF
>TRBJ2-1|NA|TRBV5-1|NA
TGCGCCAGCAGCCCTGGACTGTACAATGAGCAGTTCTTC
CASSPGLYNEQFF
>TRBJ1-2|NA|TRBV2|NA
TGTGCCAGCAGTGAAGGATTATGGGGTTCGGGAGCCTATGGCTACACCTTC
CASSEGLWGSGAYGYTF
>TRBJ2-7|NA|TRBV27|NA
TGTGCCAGCAGTTTATCGGCAGGTGGGTGGTACGAGCAGTACTTC
CASSLSAGGWYEQYF
>TRBJ2-3|NA|TRBV25-1|NA
TGTGCCAGCAGTTTCGACAAGGGAGGTCGCACAGATACGCAGTATTTT
CASSFDKGGRTDTQYF
>TRBJ2-3|TRBD1|TRBV5-6|NA
TGTGCCAGCAGCTTAGTCTGGGACAGAGTCACAGATACGCAGTATTTT
CASSLVWDRVTDTQYF
>TRBJ2-7|NA|TRBV7-7|NA
TGTGCTAGCAGCCTCGCGGCCGGTTACGAGCAGTACTTC
CASSLAAGYEQYF
>TRBJ1-6|NA|TRBV10-1|few
TGCGCCAGCAGTGAGTCCCGGACAGAGAATTCACCCCTCCACTTT
CASSESRTENSPLHF
>TRBJ2-7|TRBD2|TRBV6-5|NA
TGTGCCAGCAGTCCCCGACCGGGAGGCCCCTACGAGCAGTACTTC
CASSPRPGGPYEQYF
>TRBJ2-1|TRBD2|TRBV6-5|once
TGTGCCAGCAGGCAGGGACTAGCCTACAATGAGCAGTTCTTC
CASRQGLAYNEQFF
>TRBJ2-2|NA|TRBV7-2|NA
TGTGCCAGCAGCACACAAAGACTGAACACCGGGGAGCTGTTTTTT
CASSTQRLNTGELFF
>TRBJ2-7|TRBD2|TRBV5-6|NA
TGTGCCAGCAGTTCACTAGCGGGAGTGATATCCGAGCAGTACTTC
CASSSLAGVISEQYF
>TRBJ1-2|NA|TRBV6-5|few
TGTGCCACTCATGGAGGGTGGGGCTATGGCTACACCTTC
CATHGGWGYGYTF
>TRBJ2-7|TRBD2|TRBV9|NA
TGTGCCAGCAGCCGACTAGCGGGGGACACCTACGAGCAGTACTTC
CASSRLAGDTYEQYF
>TRBJ2-5|TRBD1|TRBV7-6|NA
TGTGCCAGCAGCGGCTGGACAGGGGGGGCCAAGACCCAGTACTTC
CASSGWTGGAKTQYF
>TRBJ2-6|NA|TRBV4-3|NA
TGCGCCAGCAGCCAAGTAGGGACTTCTCAGAACGTCCTGACTTTC
CASSQVGTSQNVLTF
>TRBJ1-2|TRBD1|TRBV5-1|NA
TGCGCCAGCAGCGTGGGGACAGGGGGCGGCTATGGCTACACCTTC
CASSVGTGGGYGYTF
>TRBJ1-5|NA|TRBV5-6|NA
TGTGCCAGCAGCTTGGCCGGAGGGTTCAATCAGCCCCAGCATTTT
CASSLAGGFNQPQHF
>TRBJ2-3|TRBD2|TRBV3-1/TRBV3-2|NA
TGTGCCAGCAGCGCCAAACTAGCGTTAAGCACAGATACGCAGTATTTT
CASSAKLALSTDTQYF
>TRBJ1-5|TRBD1|TRBV19|once
TGTGCCAGTAGTATTGTGGGACAGGGAAGGGATCAGCCCCAGCATTTT
CASSIVGQGRDQPQHF
>TRBJ2-1|NA|TRBV7-2|NA
TGTGCCAGCAGCCCGAGGATAGGGGCAGGATCGAATGAGCAGTTCTTC
CASSPRIGAGSNEQFF
>TRBJ2-7|NA|TRBV11-2|once
TGTGCCAGCAGCTTTGCCCGCGGGACGCCTAACTACGAGCAGTACTTC
CASSFARGTPNYEQYF
>TRBJ2-1|NA|TRBV19|once
TGTGCCAGTAGTATTTCCGGGACTTGGCTTGGAGGTGAGCAGTTCTTC
CASSISGTWLGGEQFF
>TRBJ2-2|TRBD2|TRBV11-2|NA
TGTGCCAGCAGCTTACTAGCGGGGCAGTCCGGGGAGCTGTTTTTT
CASSLLAGQSGELFF
>TRBJ2-1|TRBD1|TRBV4-2|NA
TGTGCCAGCAGCTCACCCTCGTCAGGGGGCATAACCTACAATGAGCAGTTCTTC
CASSSPSSGGITYNEQFF
>TRBJ2-2|TRBD2|TRBV6-5|NA
TGTGCCAGCATGAAAGCGGGAGGGGGGACCGGGGAGCTGTTTTTT
CASMKAGGGTGELFF
>TRBJ1-2|TRBD1|TRBV5-6|NA
TGTGCCAGCAGCTTGGGAATCCCGGGACAGGGGTATGGCTACACCTTC
CASSLGIPGQGYGYTF
>TRBJ2-2|NA|TRBV7-3|NA
TGTGCCAGCAGCAGAGCGAACACCGGGGAGCTGTTTTTT
CASSRANTGELFF
>TRBJ1-5|NA|TRBV28|once
TGTGCCAGCAGTTTCGCGGGCACTAGCAATCAGCCCCAGCATTTT
CASSFAGTSNQPQHF
>TRBJ1-6|NA|TRBV30|NA
TGTGCCTGGGACGTGGCAGGGAAGGATTCACCCCTCCACTTT
CAWDVAGKDSPLHF
>TRBJ2-5|TRBD2|TRBV7-2|NA
TGTGCCAGCAGCTTAGCACTAGCGGGAAGGGAGACCCAGTACTTC
CASSLALAGRETQYF
>TRBJ2-1|TRBD1|TRBV5-5|NA
TGTGCCAGCAGCGGGACAGGGTGGGACAATGAGCAGTTCTTC
CASSGTGWDNEQFF
>TRBJ2-1|TRBD1|TRBV15|once
TGTGCCACCAGCAGGGGGGCACAGGGGTCCTACAATGAGCAGTTCTTC
CATSRGAQGSYNEQFF
>TRBJ1-1|NA|TRBV29-1|NA
TGCAGCGTTCCCCATTCCGGGAGGACCCTGAACACTGAAGCTTTCTTT
CSVPHSGRTLNTEAFF